These 21 T cell receptor beta chains were all obtained from the same sample, sequenced in a study of shared clonotypes between healthy human individuals. The repertoire was sequenced with immunoSEQ multiplex PCR; TCRdb's copy has only in-frame clones and lacks some. The sample shows roughly 1,500,000 clones, 97% to 99% of them seen only once. Input material: naive CD4+ T cells sorted from blood. Subset given: CD45RA+ positively selected. The receptors come from a man aged 25 to 40 in good health.

This chain joins TRBV10-2 and TRBJ2-7; D unclear. Deletions cut 3 bases from V and 2 bases from J, with 8 bases between. Germline lookup yields CDR1 WSHSY and CDR2 SAAADI. The CDR3 covers 13 residues. The DNA for the CDR3 is TGCGCCAGCAGTGAACCGGGTCCCTACGAGCAGTACTTC. Translating it yields CASSEPGPYEQYF.

The chain uses TRBV11-3 and TRBJ2-1; D call uncertain. In germline, CDR1 is SGHNT, CDR2 YENEEA. Trimming shortened V by 2 bases and J by 9 bases, and 8 bases separated the two germline ends. This CDR3 has 12 amino acids. Written as DNA, the CDR3 is TGTGCCAGCAGCTTATCCCGCGCTGAGCAGTTCTTC. This codes for CASSLSRAEQFF. Filled out from reference TRBV11-3 and TRBJ2-1, the complete variable domain reads EAGVVQSPRYKIIEKKQPVAFWCNPISGHNTLYWYLQNLGQGPELLIRYENEEAVDDSQLPKDRFSAERLKGVDSTLKIQPAELGDSAVYLCASSLSRAEQFFGPGTRLTVL.

The chain has TRBV27 and TRBJ1-4, with D tentatively TRBD1 (6 bases). This CDR3 is built from 12 residues. CDR1 MNHEY and CDR2 SMNVEV come from the germline V gene (reference sequence). V lost 3 bases, J lost 12 bases, and 11 bases lay in between. The CDR3 here is CASSFRAGELFF. The CDR3 DNA reads as TGTGCCAGCAGTTTCAGGGCAGGGGAACTGTTTTTT.

The rearrangement links TRBV18 to TRBJ2-3; the D gene is possibly TRBD2 (6 bases). The CDR3 is 16 residues long. V was shortened by 6 bases and J by 0 bases, with 16 bases between the two germline ends. From germline, CDR1 is KGHSH and CDR2 LQKENI. CDR3 bases: TGTGCCAGCTCGTCCGGGCTAGCGAGCAGCACAGATACGCAGTATTTT. Translating gives CASSSGLASSTDTQYF.

This chain joins TRBV14 and TRBJ2-2; 13 bases align to TRBD2. V lost 1 base to trimming and J lost 2 bases; unmatched junction nucleotides: 7. CDR1 is SGHDN and CDR2 is FVKESK in the germline V gene. The CDR3 length is 19 residues. This CDR3 reads CASSQVGTSGRANTGELFF. The CDR3 region has the DNA TGTGCCAGCAGCCAAGTAGGAACTAGCGGGAGGGCTAACACCGGGGAGCTGTTTTTT.

This rearrangement joins TRBV29-1 to TRBJ1-2; possibly TRBD1 for D (5 bases). This CDR3 has 14 amino acids. Trimming removed 6 bases at V and 7 bases at J, with 21 bases between. The germline V gene encodes CDR1 SQVTM and CDR2 ANQGSEA. The CDR3 DNA follows: TGCAGCGTCGATCATGCCAGGGAGGGTCTTGGCTACACCTTC. Translated: CSVDHAREGLGYTF.

This clone was detected once. Other DNA sequences within the sample encode an identical CDR3. The CDR3 DNA reads as TGCGCCAGCAGCTTGGTTCAGGGCTCTGGAAACACCATATATTTT. Translating it yields CASSLVQGSGNTIYF. The gene calls are TRBV5-1 and TRBJ1-3, with D maybe TRBD1 (5 bases). CDR1 SGHRS and CDR2 YFSETQ come from the germline V gene. This CDR3 contains 15 residues. Trimming removed 0 bases at V and 0 bases at J, with 7 bases between.

The chain couples TRBV6-1 to TRBJ2-7; no reliable D call. Germline V gives CDR1 MNHNS, CDR2 SASEGT. V was cut by 5 bases and J by 4 bases, with 9 bases left in between. This CDR3 spans 12 amino acids. DNA of the CDR3: TGTGCCAGCAGTCAAAGTTGGTACGAGCAGTACTTC. Residues: CASSQSWYEQYF.

The V call is TRBV7-8, the J call TRBJ1-2, with unresolved D. The V and J ends lost 5 bases and 2 bases respectively, with 6 bases between them. The germline V gene encodes CDR1 SGHVS and CDR2 FQNEAQ. The CDR3 covers 12 residues. The CDR3, as DNA: TGTGCCAGCAGCCAACAGAACTATGGCTACACCTTC. Its protein is CASSQQNYGYTF.

The rearrangement joins TRBV14 to TRBJ2-7; possible D gene TRBD1, 6 bases. The CDR3 is made up of 21 amino acids. The germline V gene has CDR1 SGHDN and CDR2 FVKESK. Deletions cut 4 bases from V and 0 bases from J, with 31 bases between. The DNA for the CDR3 is TGTGCCAGCAGCCCAGACTTCAGGGGCCGGTGGGACCAGTCTTACTCCTACGAGCAGTACTTC. Translation gives CASSPDFRGRWDQSYSYEQYF.

The chain combines TRBV10-1 with TRBJ2-3, with D perhaps matching TRBD1 (6 bases). Between the trimmed V and J ends, which lost 10 bases and 4 bases, there was a span of 12 bases. Germline V gene data show CDR1 as WNHNN and CDR2 as SYGVQD (reference sequence). The CDR3 has 12 residues. The CDR3 DNA reads TGCGCCACCTCCCAGGGGCCAGATACGCAGTATTTT. This translates into CATSQGPDTQYF.

J is TRBJ2-1 and V is TRBV4-3; 8 nucleotides agree with TRBD2. The V gene end was trimmed by 0 bases and the J gene end by 7 bases; junction bases not matched to a gene: 5. Germline assignment: CDR1 LGHNA and CDR2 YSLEER. CDR3 size: 15 residues. The CDR3 loop is CASSQEGLGINEQFF. Written as DNA, the CDR3 is TGCGCCAGCAGCCAAGAGGGACTAGGTATTAATGAGCAGTTCTTC.

CDR3: CASNPLTGELFF. The CDR3 coding sequence is TGTGCCAGTAACCCTTTAACCGGGGAGCTGTTTTTT. The genes are TRBV19 and TRBJ2-2; D not resolved. The germline V gene encodes CDR1 LNHDA and CDR2 SQIVND (reference sequence). This CDR3 has 12 amino acids. V was trimmed by 7 bases and J by 5 bases, leaving 8 bases between them.

This chain connects TRBV4-1 to TRBJ1-2; D gene ambiguous. CDR1 MGHRA and CDR2 YSYEKL come from the germline V gene. V was shortened by 1 base and J by 6 bases, with 12 bases between the two germline ends. This CDR3 has 14 amino acids. The CDR3 nucleotides read TGCGCCAGCAGCCAAGGCCGGGCAGGTCATGGCTACACCTTC. Amino acid sequence: CASSQGRAGHGYTF.

This clone appeared a few times. V is TRBV6-1 and J is TRBJ2-5; a possible D gene is TRBD1 (5 bases). Trimming took off 2 bases at V and 1 base at J, with 14 bases between the two ends. The CDR3 consists of 16 residues. CDR1 MNHNS and CDR2 SASEGT come from the germline V gene. CDR3 in DNA: TGTGCCAGCAGTGAAAGCCCGACAGCTACCCAAGAGACCCAGTACTTC. It yields the protein CASSESPTATQETQYF.

The chain has TRBV28 and TRBJ2-7, with D unclear. The CDR3 consists of 13 residues. V lost 3 bases, J lost 2 bases, and 8 bases lay in between. Germline V gene data show CDR1 as MDHEN and CDR2 as SYDVKM. The CDR3, as DNA: TGTGCCAGCAGTTTTATCTTCCCCTACGAGCAGTACTTC. This encodes CASSFIFPYEQYF.

V and J are TRBV4-3 and TRBJ2-5; D is ambiguous. Germline CDR1 is LGHNA and CDR2 is YSLEER. V lost 5 bases and J 2 bases, leaving 9 bases between the germline ends. The CDR3 sequence is 13 residues long. This CDR3 reads CASSKWRQETQYF. In DNA form, the CDR3 reads TGCGCCAGCAGCAAGTGGCGACAAGAGACCCAGTACTTC.

V usage is TRBV5-6 and J usage is TRBJ2-5, with D perhaps given as TRBD1 or TRBD2 (6 bases each). The germline V and J ends were trimmed by 1 base and 1 base, with 14 bases remaining between them. The CDR3 is 16 residues long. The germline V gene has CDR1 SGHDT and CDR2 YYEEEE. The DNA for the CDR3 is TGTGCCAGCAGCTTGTTTCTTAAGGGGGGCCAAGAGACCCAGTACTTC. It translates to CASSLFLKGGQETQYF.

This sequence joins TRBV18 and TRBJ2-3; D may be TRBD2 (5 bases). V lost 4 bases and J 0 bases, leaving 17 bases between the germline ends. The CDR3 contains 17 residues. Germline loops: CDR1 KGHSH, CDR2 LQKENI. The CDR3 nucleotides are TGTGCCAGCTCACACACCGTGACTAAATCGAGCACAGATACGCAGTATTTT. This translates into CASSHTVTKSSTDTQYF.

The chain joins TRBV27 to TRBJ1-2, with D uncertain. The CDR3 is 14 residues long. Looked up from germline, CDR1 is MNHEY and CDR2 is SMNVEV (reference sequence). The V end lost 6 bases, the J end lost 0 bases, and 11 bases lay between the germline ends. The CDR3 loop reads CASRELGSNYGYTF. Here the CDR3 DNA reads TGTGCCAGCAGGGAACTGGGGTCTAACTATGGCTACACCTTC.

The CDR3 sequence is CASSPDRGRIGELFF. The CDR3 nucleotides read TGTGCCAGTAGCCCCGACAGGGGGCGGATCGGGGAGCTGTTTTTT. This chain joins TRBV19 and TRBJ2-2; 10 bases match TRBD1. Germline V lookup: CDR1 LNHDA, CDR2 SQIVND (reference sequence). The CDR3 has 15 residues. V shed 6 bases, J shed 7 bases, and the junction held 8 bases outside the gene matches.